This T cell receptor (beta chain) comes out of a study of ipilimumab plus nivolumab after autologous stem cell transplantation. Across the whole study: A median of roughly 8 nivolumab and about 5 ipilimumab doses were given.

Checkpoint therapy with ipilimumab 1 mg/kg began 14 to 28 days after transplant. The ends were cut back, 3 bases at V and 3 bases at J, with 20 bases in the middle. The V gene's germline CDR1 is LGHNA and CDR2 YSLEER. This CDR3 is 17 amino acids long. Assay: immunoSEQ multiplex PCR; the TCRdb copy retains only in-frame clones and omits some. The sample records 84,000 or so clones, 83% being singletons. This chain uses TRBV4-3 with TRBJ1-2, with D possibly matching TRBD1 (5 bases). The sequence was obtained from a male donor with diffuse large B-cell lymphoma. The sample here was PBMCs, taken in a trial of ipilimumab plus nivolumab as post-transplant consolidation. In DNA, the CDR3 is TGCGCCAGCAGCCACGCCGGAGCAGGGAGGGGTGACTATGGCTACACCTTC. Protein sequence: CASSHAGAGRGDYGYTF.